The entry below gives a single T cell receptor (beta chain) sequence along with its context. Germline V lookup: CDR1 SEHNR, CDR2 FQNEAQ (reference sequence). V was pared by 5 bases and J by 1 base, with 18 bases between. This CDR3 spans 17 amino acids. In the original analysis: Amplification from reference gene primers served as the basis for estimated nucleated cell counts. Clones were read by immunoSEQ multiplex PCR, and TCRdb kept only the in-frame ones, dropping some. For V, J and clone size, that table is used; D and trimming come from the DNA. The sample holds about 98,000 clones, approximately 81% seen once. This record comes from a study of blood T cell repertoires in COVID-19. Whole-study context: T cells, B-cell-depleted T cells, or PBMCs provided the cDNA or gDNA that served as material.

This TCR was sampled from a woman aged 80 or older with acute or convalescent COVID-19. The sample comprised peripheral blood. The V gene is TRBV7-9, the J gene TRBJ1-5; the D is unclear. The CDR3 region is CASSLPSGLRSNQPQHF. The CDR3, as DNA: TGTGCCAGCAGCCTGCCCTCGGGGTTGAGGAGCAATCAGCCCCAGCATTTT.